This section outlines one T cell receptor beta chain sequence together with its context. What it recognizes is unknown. The data were produced by immunoSEQ multiplex PCR, yet TCRdb's version contains in-frame clones alone and is incomplete. The sample has some 2,100,000 clones; around 95% are singletons. The data originate from a study of shared clonotypes between healthy human individuals. Study-level results: Against clonotypes common to all four donors, non-shared ones had lower generation probabilities.

The CDR3 extends over 14 amino acids. The V gene lost 6 bases and the J gene lost 6 bases, with 17 bases spanning the gap. The germline V gene has CDR1 SNHLY and CDR2 FYNNEI. Researchers partitioned CD4+ cells into CD45RA+ naive and CD45RA-negative memory subsets. This TCR was sampled from a man younger than 35 in good health. Material for sequencing was naive CD4+ T cells sorted from blood. Subset denoted: CD45RA+ positively selected. This rearrangement joins TRBV2 to TRBJ1-1; the D is unclear. DNA for the CDR3: TGTGCCAGCAGAGGGAGGACCCCCCGCGCTGAAGCTTTCTTT. It translates to CASRGRTPRAEAFF.